The 30 T cell receptor beta chains below all came from one sample that was sequenced in a study of sequential checkpoint blockade in melanoma. This table comes from immunoSEQ multiplex PCR, and its TCRdb copy is limited to in-frame clones, with some not included. The sample consists of some 19,000 clones, approximately 74% of them appearing once. The sample's treatment: randomized to nivolumab then ipilimumab (arm A) or the reverse (arm B). The input for sequencing was CD8+ T cells sorted from blood (inferred from file names), taken from a patient given nivolumab and ipilimumab in sequence. The receptors were sampled from a human donor with melanoma.

This clone has just a few counts. The chain uses TRBV6-4 and TRBJ2-3, with 8 bases identical to TRBD1. This CDR3 is built from 16 residues. The V and J ends lost 2 bases and 2 bases, in that order; junction bases with no gene match: 6. CDR1 is MRHNA, CDR2 SNTAGT, per germline. CDR3 amino acids: CASSDTGQGHTDTQYF. In DNA form, the CDR3 reads TGTGCCAGCAGTGACACCGGACAGGGTCACACAGATACGCAGTATTTT.

The V and J genes are TRBV7-9 and TRBJ1-1, with a weak D call TRBD1 (6 bases). Germline V lookup: CDR1 SEHNR, CDR2 FQNEAQ (reference sequence). The V and J ends lost 5 bases and 7 bases respectively, with 11 bases between them. The CDR3 sequence is 12 residues long. The CDR3 DNA reads TGTGCCAGCAGCGAAAACAGGGATGAAGCTTTCTTT. It codes for CASSENRDEAFF. Looking up the rest from reference TRBV7-9 and TRBJ1-1 gives the full variable domain: DTGVSQNPRHKITKRGQNVTFRCDPISEHNRLYWYRQTLGQGPEFLTYFQNEAQLEKSRLLSDRFSAERPKGSFSTLEIQRTEQGDSAMYLCASSENRDEAFFGQGTRLTVV.

The chain combines TRBV7-9 with TRBJ2-3, with D possibly TRBD2 on 5 matching bases. Looked up from germline, CDR1 is SEHNR and CDR2 is FQNEAQ (reference sequence). CDR3 size: 17 residues. Trimming took 6 bases from V and 3 from J, leaving 22 bases between them. CDR3 nucleotides: TGTGCCAGCAGGCAATCGGATCGGGGTTTAATTACAGATACGCAGTATTTT. It encodes CASRQSDRGLITDTQYF.

V gene TRBV21-1 combines with J gene TRBJ2-1; the table's D call, TRBD1, has no DNA check behind it. TRBV21-1 is a documented pseudogene. The CDR3 is 13 amino acids. CDR3 coding DNA: TGTGCCAGCAGCACGACAGGGATCAATGAGCAGTTCTTC. Its translation is CASSTTGINEQFF.

Turning to this clone: The same CDR3 can be traced to other DNA sequences in this sample. The genes are TRBV4-1 and TRBJ2-7; TRBD2 aligns across 7 bases. The germline V gene has CDR1 MGHRA and CDR2 YSYEKL. With 0 bases clipped from V and 4 bases from J, the junction kept 9 bases outside the gene matches. The CDR3 consists of 16 residues. CDR3 in amino acids: CASSQDPGGTAYEQYF. DNA for the CDR3: TGCGCCAGCAGCCAAGACCCGGGAGGCACGGCATACGAGCAGTACTTC.

The chain uses TRBV6-5 and TRBJ2-7; maybe TRBD2 (7 bases). The V gene lost 6 bases and the J gene lost 2 bases, with 11 bases spanning the gap. In germline, CDR1 is MNHEY, CDR2 SVGAGI. This CDR3 has 13 residues. The CDR3 region is CASSIGGAYEQYF. The CDR3, as DNA: TGTGCCAGCAGCATAGGGGGGGCCTACGAGCAGTACTTC.

A remark on this clone: The junction shows a germline mismatch at one end, possibly a read error. The gene calls are TRBV23-1 and TRBJ2-2, with 10 bases matching TRBD2. TRBV23-1 is recorded as an ORF, its role being uncertain. This CDR3 comprises 16 residues. Written as DNA, the CDR3 is TGCGCCCCGCGTGTCAGCGGGAGGGCCTACACCGCGGAGCTGTTTTTT. This codes for CAPRVSGRAYTAELFF.

V and J are TRBV4-3 and TRBJ1-6; tentatively, D is TRBD1 (5 bases). The CDR3 loop spans 16 amino acids. Trimming pared 3 bases from V and 8 bases from J, leaving 17 bases between. Germline CDR1 and CDR2: LGHNA and YSLEER. In DNA form, the CDR3 reads TGCGCCAGCAGCCAGGATGGGGACTCGGGGTATTCACCCCTCCACTTT. Its translation: CASSQDGDSGYSPLHF.

The CDR3 region is CASNQTRIATGELFF. In nucleotides, the CDR3 is TGTGCCAGCAATCAGACTAGAATTGCCACCGGGGAGCTGTTTTTT. The chain combines TRBV6-5 with TRBJ2-2, with a possible D match to TRBD2 (6 bases). CDR3 length: 15 residues. V lost 7 bases, J lost 4 bases, and 16 bases lay in between. Germline values: CDR1 MNHEY, CDR2 SVGAGI.

This chain connects TRBV6-6 to TRBJ2-5; 10 nucleotides align to TRBD2. Germline CDR1 reads MNHNY; CDR2 reads SVGAGI (reference sequence). With 0 bases clipped from V and 4 bases from J, the junction kept 5 bases outside the gene matches. CDR3 size: 16 residues. Here the CDR3 reads CASSYSRASGRETQYF. As DNA, the CDR3 is TGTGCCAGCAGTTACTCGAGGGCTAGCGGGAGAGAGACCCAGTACTTC.

CDR3 in amino acids: CASSTDRANQPQHF. In DNA, the CDR3 is TGTGCCAGCAGTACAGACAGGGCGAATCAGCCCCAGCATTTT. This sequence joins TRBV27 and TRBJ1-5; 7 bases agree with TRBD1. V lost 5 bases to trimming and J lost 4 bases; unmatched junction nucleotides: 5. Germline CDR1 and CDR2: MNHEY and SMNVEV (reference sequence). This CDR3 has 14 amino acids.

This clone is labeled as medium-sized. The rearrangement uses TRBV4-1 and TRBJ2-7, with unresolved D. CDR3 length: 15 amino acids. Looked up from germline, CDR1 is MGHRA and CDR2 is YSYEKL. Trimming cost V 4 bases and J 4 bases, with 17 bases left between them. The CDR3 DNA sequence: TGCGCCAGCAGCCTCCTTTTTAGTACCAGGTACGAGCAGTACTTC. It is translated as CASSLLFSTRYEQYF.

Points on this clone: The sample has other DNA sequences that encode this CDR3 too. J is TRBJ1-1 and V is TRBV6-1; D remains ambiguous. Trimming took 0 bases from V and 2 from J, leaving 7 bases between them. This CDR3 has 14 residues. The germline V gene encodes CDR1 MNHNS and CDR2 SASEGT. CDR3 amino acids: CASSEAGGNTEAFF. In DNA form, the CDR3 reads TGTGCCAGCAGTGAAGCGGGAGGAAACACTGAAGCTTTCTTT.

V usage is TRBV6-1 and J usage is TRBJ1-2; a possible D gene is TRBD1 (5 bases). The CDR3 covers 14 residues. V was pared by 2 bases and J by 4 bases, with 11 bases between. CDR1 MNHNS and CDR2 SASEGT come from the germline V gene. CDR3 coding DNA: TGTGCCAGCAGTGAAAGCCAGGGTAGCTATGGCTACACCTTC. It codes for CASSESQGSYGYTF.

CDR3 sequence: CASGPGGAPEAFF. The CDR3 DNA follows: TGTGCCAGCGGCCCAGGGGGAGCCCCTGAAGCTTTCTTT. The rearrangement uses TRBV9 and TRBJ1-1; TRBD1 matches at 7 bases. CDR3 length: 13 residues. Germline V CDR1 and CDR2: SGDLS, YYNGEE. V lost 7 bases to trimming and J lost 6 bases; unmatched junction nucleotides: 9.

This clone was found once. This chain connects TRBV2 to TRBJ1-2; 9 bases match TRBD1. Per the germline V gene, CDR1 is SNHLY and CDR2 is FYNNEI. The junction had 4 bases not matched to a gene; V was cut back by 7 bases and J by 4 bases. CDR3 length: 13 residues. The CDR3 nucleotides are TGTGCCAGCATGAGGACAGGGGCCTATGGCTACACCTTC. Protein sequence: CASMRTGAYGYTF.

CDR3 in DNA: TGCGCCAGCAGTGGTCAGGGGGAAGAGACCCAGTACTTC. Residues: CASSGQGEETQYF. The gene calls are TRBV4-1 and TRBJ2-5; the match to TRBD1 covers 7 bases. V trimming: 6 bases; J trimming: 3 bases; junction bases outside the gene matches: 4. Germline CDR1 reads MGHRA; CDR2 reads YSYEKL. The CDR3 loop spans 13 amino acids.

The chain is built from TRBV10-1 and TRBJ2-1, with unresolved D. Germline-derived CDR1 and CDR2 are WNHNN and SYGVQD (reference sequence). V shed 0 bases and J shed 13 bases, with 10 bases lying between them. This CDR3 comprises 12 residues. CDR3 region: CASSESSTLQFF. CDR3 coding DNA: TGCGCCAGCAGTGAGTCTTCAACTCTCCAGTTCTTC.

This clone was detected once. The V gene is TRBV27, the J gene TRBJ1-1; 9 bases align to TRBD1. Trimming cost V 5 bases and J 8 bases; bases outside gene matches: 12. The CDR3 loop spans 15 amino acids. Per germline, CDR1 MNHEY and CDR2 SMNVEV (reference sequence). CDR3 sequence: CASSPQNPGTGEAFF. CDR3 in DNA: TGTGCCAGCAGTCCACAAAACCCCGGGACAGGGGAAGCTTTCTTT.

CDR3: CASSSYRGGADEQYF. In DNA, the CDR3 is TGTGCCAGCAGTTCCTACCGTGGGGGGGCTGACGAGCAGTACTTC. J is TRBJ2-7 and V is TRBV27; perhaps TRBD2 as D (7 bases). CDR3 length equals 15 residues. CDR1 is MNHEY, CDR2 SMNVEV, per germline (reference sequence). V was clipped by 4 bases and J by 5 bases, with 18 bases between them.

A note on this clone: Additional DNA sequences in this sample encode the identical CDR3. The chain employs TRBV30 and TRBJ1-4; D unresolved. Trimming removed 4 bases at V and 3 bases at J, with 12 bases between. Germline lookup yields CDR1 GTSNPN and CDR2 SVGIG (reference sequence). CDR3 length: 14 residues. CDR3 sequence: CAWNSVNSNEKLFF. CDR3 in DNA: TGTGCCTGGAACTCGGTGAATTCTAATGAAAAACTGTTTTTT.

This clone has only a few counts. The CDR3 is CATSGWGREGLQQFF. CDR3 bases: TGTGCCACCAGCGGATGGGGGCGGGAGGGCCTCCAGCAGTTCTTC. The chain combines TRBV15 with TRBJ2-1; 9 bases agree with TRBD2. Germline values: CDR1 LNHNV, CDR2 YYDKDF (reference sequence). The CDR3 is 15 residues long. Losses at the gene ends were 5 bases for V and 11 bases for J; bases not matched to a gene: 13.

This clone was seen more than once but under ten times. The chain links TRBV28 to TRBJ2-7; the match to TRBD1 covers 8 bases. J was trimmed by 0 bases and V by 8 bases; bases with no gene match: 3. The V gene's germline CDR1 is MDHEN and CDR2 SYDVKM. This CDR3 has 13 amino acids. The CDR3 reads CASRDRSSYEQYF. DNA of the CDR3: TGTGCCAGCCGGGACAGGAGCTCCTACGAGCAGTACTTC.

CDR3 in DNA: TGTGCCAGCAGCTTAGCGGGGCATCGCGAGCAGTACTTC. This translates into CASSLAGHREQYF. The chain is built from TRBV7-6 and TRBJ2-7; D may be TRBD1 (5 bases). The CDR3 covers 13 residues. Germline V gene data show CDR1 as SGHVS and CDR2 as FNYEAQ. Trimming took 0 bases from V and 6 from J, leaving 9 bases between them.

The rearrangement joins TRBV12-5 to TRBJ2-2; 8 positions agree with TRBD1. Germline V gives CDR1 LGHNT, CDR2 FRNRAP. CDR3 length: 18 amino acids. With 1 base clipped from V and 3 bases from J, the junction kept 10 bases outside the gene matches. The CDR3 nucleotides read TGTGCTAGTGGTTTGGACCCCCTGACAGGGGTCTACACCGGGGAGCTGTTTTTT. This encodes CASGLDPLTGVYTGELFF.

The rearrangement uses TRBV4-2 and TRBJ2-2; TRBD1 agrees at 8 bases. The trim removed 1 base at V and 7 bases at J, leaving 8 bases unmatched. The CDR3 covers 16 residues. The germline CDR1 and CDR2 sequences are LGHNA and YNFKEQ. This CDR3 is CASSQVRQGAVGELFF. CDR3 bases: TGTGCCAGCAGCCAAGTTCGGCAGGGGGCTGTCGGGGAGCTGTTTTTT.

V gene TRBV27 combines with J gene TRBJ2-1; TRBD1 agrees at 8 bases. Germline V gene sequence: CDR1 MNHEY, CDR2 SMNVEV (reference sequence). This CDR3 region has 15 residues. Trimming at V came to 2 bases and at J to 6 bases, leaving 6 bases not matched to a gene. The CDR3 nucleotides read TGTGCCAGCAGTTTAGCCAGGGGGCATGGCAATGAGCAGTTCTTC. Translated: CASSLARGHGNEQFF.

The genes are TRBV2 and TRBJ1-2; tentatively, D is TRBD1 (6 bases). The ends were cut back, 7 bases at V and 3 bases at J, with 15 bases in the middle. The germline CDR1 and CDR2 sequences are SNHLY and FYNNEI. The CDR3 runs 14 residues. DNA for the CDR3: TGTGCCAGCAACCAGGGGCCAGGAGACTATGGCTACACCTTC. Residues: CASNQGPGDYGYTF.

The CDR3, as DNA: TGTGCCAGCAGGACTAGCGGGGTTTACGAGACCCAGTACTTC. Translation gives CASRTSGVYETQYF. This chain links TRBV2 with TRBJ2-5; 11 nucleotides line up with TRBD2. Trimming at V came to 6 bases and at J to 5 bases, leaving 5 bases not matched to a gene. Germline V gene data show CDR1 as SNHLY and CDR2 as FYNNEI. CDR3 length: 14 residues.

The V call is TRBV9, the J call TRBJ2-1, with 10 positions matching TRBD2. The trim removed 4 bases at V and 6 bases at J, leaving 7 bases unmatched. Looked up from germline, CDR1 is SGDLS and CDR2 is YYNGEE. This CDR3 spans 15 amino acids. This CDR3 is CASSQTSGAGNEQFF. CDR3 DNA: TGTGCCAGCAGCCAAACTAGCGGGGCGGGCAATGAGCAGTTCTTC.